These T cell receptor beta chains were read from a single sample in a study of Ad26.COV2.S vaccination and SARS-CoV-2 variants. Clones were sequenced by immunoSEQ multiplex PCR, and TCRdb holds only the in-frame ones, with some missing. The sample records about 400,000 clones, approximately 87% being singletons. The source material was peripheral blood, sampled in a trial of Ad26.COV2.S vaccine versus placebo. The receptors derive from a person aged 18-65 years who received the Ad26.COV2.S COVID-19 vaccine or a placebo. Each CDR3 is given with its conserved first and last residue. A D gene is named only where the DNA matches it firmly. The size entry is marked missing in some rows and otherwise reads once, few, many or a size class.

D gene: NA; J gene: TRBJ2-7; V gene: TRBV27; clone size: few; CDR3 length: 13; CDR3 protein: CASLIRRSYEQYF; CDR3 DNA: TGTGCCAGCCTCATTAGAAGGTCCTACGAGCAGTACTTC
D gene: TRBD2; J gene: TRBJ2-1; V gene: TRBV4-1; clone size: NA; CDR3 length: 13; CDR3 protein: CASSDSGGDEQFF; CDR3 DNA: TGCGCCAGCAGCGATAGCGGGGGCGATGAGCAGTTCTTC
D gene: NA; J gene: TRBJ2-2; V gene: TRBV6-4; clone size: NA; CDR3 length: 13; CDR3 protein: CASSPGASGELFF; CDR3 DNA: TGTGCCAGCAGCCCGGGGGCTTCCGGGGAGCTGTTTTTT
D gene: NA; J gene: TRBJ1-6; V gene: TRBV27; clone size: NA; CDR3 length: 15; CDR3 protein: CASSFWEGWDSPLHF; CDR3 DNA: TGTGCCAGCAGTTTCTGGGAAGGATGGGATTCACCCCTCCACTTT
D gene: NA; J gene: TRBJ1-1; V gene: TRBV20-1; clone size: few; CDR3 length: 11; CDR3 protein: CSARIGTEAFF; CDR3 DNA: TGCAGTGCTCGCATAGGGACTGAAGCTTTCTTT
D gene: NA; J gene: TRBJ2-5; V gene: TRBV2; clone size: NA; CDR3 length: 14; CDR3 protein: CASNQLRIQETQYF; CDR3 DNA: TGTGCCAGCAATCAACTAAGGATTCAAGAGACCCAGTACTTC
D gene: TRBD1; J gene: TRBJ2-3; V gene: TRBV19; clone size: NA; CDR3 length: 15; CDR3 protein: CASSIGGTGLDTQYF; CDR3 DNA: TGTGCCAGTAGTATAGGAGGGACAGGGTTAGATACGCAGTATTTT
D gene: TRBD2; J gene: TRBJ2-5; V gene: TRBV9; clone size: NA; CDR3 length: 13; CDR3 protein: CASGRGGQETQYF; CDR3 DNA: TGTGCCAGCGGCCGGGGGGGCCAAGAGACCCAGTACTTC
D gene: NA; J gene: TRBJ2-7; V gene: TRBV13; clone size: NA; CDR3 length: 15; CDR3 protein: CASSRTGGPTYEQYF; CDR3 DNA: TGTGCCAGCAGTCGTACCGGGGGGCCCACCTACGAGCAGTACTTC
D gene: TRBD2; J gene: TRBJ2-3; V gene: TRBV27; clone size: NA; CDR3 length: 15; CDR3 protein: CASSLSSGGTDTQYF; CDR3 DNA: TGTGCCAGCAGTTTATCGAGCGGGGGAACAGATACGCAGTATTTT
D gene: NA; J gene: TRBJ2-2; V gene: TRBV18; clone size: NA; CDR3 length: 16; CDR3 protein: CASSPVSGTHTGELFF; CDR3 DNA: TGTGCCAGCTCACCAGTTTCGGGCACGCACACCGGGGAGCTGTTTTTT
D gene: NA; J gene: TRBJ1-5; V gene: TRBV12-3/TRBV12-4; clone size: NA; CDR3 length: 13; CDR3 protein: CASSSRRDQPQHF; CDR3 DNA: TGTGCCAGCAGCTCCCGGAGGGATCAGCCCCAGCATTTT
D gene: NA; J gene: TRBJ2-7; V gene: TRBV28; clone size: NA; CDR3 length: 15; CDR3 protein: CASTRIAAPFYEQYF; CDR3 DNA: TGTGCCAGCACACGGATCGCGGCACCATTCTACGAGCAGTACTTC
D gene: NA; J gene: TRBJ2-7; V gene: TRBV29-1; clone size: NA; CDR3 length: 14; CDR3 protein: CSVVPRGLIYEQYF; CDR3 DNA: TGCAGCGTTGTTCCCAGGGGATTAATCTACGAGCAGTACTTC
D gene: TRBD2; J gene: TRBJ2-1; V gene: TRBV27; clone size: NA; CDR3 length: 12; CDR3 protein: CAAGGRYNEQFF; CDR3 DNA: TGTGCCGCGGGGGGCCGATACAATGAGCAGTTCTTC
D gene: NA; J gene: TRBJ1-2; V gene: TRBV29-1; clone size: NA; CDR3 length: 12; CDR3 protein: CSVALPDNGYTF; CDR3 DNA: TGCAGCGTCGCTCTCCCGGACAATGGCTACACCTTC
D gene: NA; J gene: TRBJ1-5; V gene: TRBV27; clone size: NA; CDR3 length: 13; CDR3 protein: CASSGGGYQPQHF; CDR3 DNA: TGTGCCAGCAGCGGGGGGGGCTATCAGCCCCAGCATTTT
D gene: NA; J gene: TRBJ2-1; V gene: TRBV18; clone size: few; CDR3 length: 14; CDR3 protein: CASSPDQYYNEQFF; CDR3 DNA: TGTGCCAGCTCACCGGACCAGTACTACAATGAGCAGTTCTTC
D gene: TRBD1; J gene: TRBJ1-1; V gene: TRBV19; clone size: NA; CDR3 length: 12; CDR3 protein: CASSDRLDRGIF; CDR3 DNA: TGTGCCAGTAGTGATCGCCTGGACAGGGGGATCTTT
D gene: NA; J gene: TRBJ1-1; V gene: TRBV6-1; clone size: NA; CDR3 length: 15; CDR3 protein: CASSENPGMNTEAFF; CDR3 DNA: TGTGCCAGCAGTGAAAACCCAGGAATGAACACTGAAGCTTTCTTT
D gene: NA; J gene: TRBJ1-1; V gene: TRBV7-2; clone size: NA; CDR3 length: 14; CDR3 protein: CASRHRDTYTEAFF; CDR3 DNA: TGTGCCAGCCGACACCGGGACACCTACACTGAAGCTTTCTTT
D gene: NA; J gene: TRBJ2-1; V gene: TRBV9; clone size: NA; CDR3 length: 14; CDR3 protein: CASSVEADYNEQFF; CDR3 DNA: TGTGCCAGCAGCGTAGAAGCGGACTACAATGAGCAGTTCTTC
D gene: NA; J gene: TRBJ2-1; V gene: TRBV11-3; clone size: NA; CDR3 length: 15; CDR3 protein: CASSLGVRLGNEQFF; CDR3 DNA: TGTGCCAGCAGCTTAGGGGTTCGTCTAGGCAATGAGCAGTTCTTC
D gene: NA; J gene: TRBJ1-3; V gene: TRBV28; clone size: NA; CDR3 length: 15; CDR3 protein: CASSLDNLSGNTIYF; CDR3 DNA: TGTGCCAGCAGTTTAGACAACCTCTCTGGAAACACCATATATTTT
D gene: NA; J gene: TRBJ1-2; V gene: TRBV7-9; clone size: NA; CDR3 length: 16; CDR3 protein: CASSFAGGSGTYGYTF; CDR3 DNA: TGTGCCAGCAGCTTCGCAGGCGGAAGCGGGACCTATGGCTACACCTTC
D gene: NA; J gene: TRBJ1-1; V gene: TRBV9; clone size: NA; CDR3 length: 14; CDR3 protein: CASSVGSLNTEAFF; CDR3 DNA: TGTGCCAGCAGCGTAGGCAGCCTGAACACTGAAGCTTTCTTT
D gene: NA; J gene: TRBJ1-1; V gene: TRBV5-1; clone size: NA; CDR3 length: 14; CDR3 protein: CASSPQGPNTEAFF; CDR3 DNA: TGCGCCAGCAGCCCACAGGGCCCGAACACTGAAGCTTTCTTT
D gene: NA; J gene: TRBJ1-6; V gene: TRBV21-1; clone size: NA; CDR3 length: 15; CDR3 protein: CASHIRTVYNSPLHF; CDR3 DNA: TGTGCCAGTCACATTCGGACAGTGTATAATTCACCCCTCCACTTT
D gene: NA; J gene: TRBJ1-1; V gene: TRBV5-6; clone size: NA; CDR3 length: 12; CDR3 protein: CASSLGYTEAFF; CDR3 DNA: TGTGCCAGCAGTTTGGGTTACACTGAAGCTTTCTTT
D gene: NA; J gene: TRBJ2-3; V gene: TRBV15; clone size: NA; CDR3 length: 17; CDR3 protein: CATSRPSGTLTTDTQYF; CDR3 DNA: TGTGCCACCAGCAGACCTTCCGGGACACTTACAACAGATACGCAGTATTTT
D gene: NA; J gene: TRBJ2-2; V gene: TRBV7-8; clone size: NA; CDR3 length: 15; CDR3 protein: CASRPSMAYTGELFF; CDR3 DNA: TGTGCCAGCCGACCAAGTATGGCATACACCGGGGAGCTGTTTTTT
D gene: NA; J gene: TRBJ1-5; V gene: TRBV12-3/TRBV12-4; clone size: once; CDR3 length: 13; CDR3 protein: CASSRGANQPQHF; CDR3 DNA: TGTGCCAGCAGCCGGGGGGCAAATCAGCCCCAGCATTTT
D gene: TRBD1; J gene: TRBJ2-2; V gene: TRBV5-4; clone size: NA; CDR3 length: 17; CDR3 protein: CASSLDPTGGATGELFF; CDR3 DNA: TGTGCCAGCAGCTTGGATCCGACAGGGGGAGCCACCGGGGAGCTGTTTTTT
D gene: TRBD2; J gene: TRBJ2-1; V gene: TRBV12-3/TRBV12-4; clone size: NA; CDR3 length: 13; CDR3 protein: CASSFGGGPRQFF; CDR3 DNA: TGTGCCAGCAGTTTTGGCGGGGGGCCGCGGCAGTTCTTC
D gene: TRBD2; J gene: TRBJ2-1; V gene: TRBV13; clone size: NA; CDR3 length: 19; CDR3 protein: CASSLGTSGGPSSYNEQFF; CDR3 DNA: TGTGCCAGCAGCTTAGGGACTAGCGGGGGACCGAGCTCCTACAATGAGCAGTTCTTC